This TCR beta chain was sequenced for a study of CD8+CD57+ T cells in acquired aplastic anemia. Study at large: On average, sorted CD4+ and CD8+ cells gave approximately 3.5 ug of DNA.

Per the germline V gene, CDR1 is MGHRA and CDR2 is YSYEKL. The CDR3 is 16 amino acids. V shed 4 bases and J shed 9 bases, with 19 bases lying between them. Genomic DNA acted as the template from which TCR beta VDJ combination and CDR3 sequence profiling were carried out. TCRdb processed the reads anew with MiXCR; each CDR3 protein has one entry. The sample includes approximately 58,000 distinct CDR3 sequences, approximately 50% of them seen just once. About this clonotype itself: What it recognizes is unknown.

General study points: Shared by patients and controls, fewer than 30 CD8+ CDR3s were abundant in patients.

All sequencing subjects had displayed CD8+CD57+ cell expansion on flow cytometry. Patients had undergone no therapy by the time their blood was sampled. This sequence joins TRBV4-1 and TRBJ1-6, with a possible D match to TRBD1 (6 bases). Sequencing was done on a sample of sorted CD4+, CD8+, or CD8+CD57+ T cells (not recorded which) from PBMCs. This clonotype was sampled from a human donor with aplastic anemia. For the CDR3, the DNA is TGCGCCAGCAGCCTCACGGGGGCGAGGGTATCTTCACCCCTCCACTTT. Encoded protein: CASSLTGARVSSPLHF.